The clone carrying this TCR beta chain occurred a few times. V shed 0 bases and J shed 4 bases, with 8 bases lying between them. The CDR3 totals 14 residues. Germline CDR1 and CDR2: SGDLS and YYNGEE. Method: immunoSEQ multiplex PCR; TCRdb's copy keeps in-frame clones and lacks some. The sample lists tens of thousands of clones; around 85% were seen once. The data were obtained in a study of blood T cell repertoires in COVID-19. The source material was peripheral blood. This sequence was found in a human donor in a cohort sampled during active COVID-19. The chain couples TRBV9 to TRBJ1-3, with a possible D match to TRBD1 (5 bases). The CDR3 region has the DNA TGTGCCAGCAGCGTAGGACAGACAGGAAACACCATATATTTT. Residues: CASSVGQTGNTIYF. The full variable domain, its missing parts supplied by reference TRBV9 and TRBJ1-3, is DSGVTQTPKHLITATGQRVTLRCSPRSGDLSVYWYQQSLDQGLQFLIQYYNGEERAKGNILERFSAQQFPDLHSELNLSSLELGDSALYFCASSVGQTGNTIYFGEGSWLTVV.